This T cell receptor beta chain was sequenced in a study of T cells in localized non-small cell lung cancer. Study-wide results and caveats: The greatest T cell clonality was found in uninvolved adjacent lung (higher than in tumor).

In its sample, this clone was seen once. The target antigen is unknown. The CDR3 totals 15 residues. V was clipped by 4 bases and J by 6 bases; unmatched bases: 8. Germline values: CDR1 SGHVS, CDR2 FQNEAQ. TCRdb's table, derived via immunoSEQ multiplex PCR, lists solely in-frame clones and lacks some. The sample contains about 33,000 clones, around 94% of which appear only once. Sequencing was performed on peripheral blood, taken before any cancer treatment. The chain joins TRBV7-8 to TRBJ1-2; TRBD1 matches 10 bases. The clonotype originates from a female donor older than 55 with stage I lung adenocarcinoma. CDR3 sequence: CASSYWTGGNHGYTF. Written as DNA, the CDR3 is TGTGCCAGCAGCTACTGGACAGGGGGGAATCATGGCTACACCTTC.